The sequence of this TCR beta chain was determined in a study of blood T cells in healthy people across ages. Using a J-beta primer mix together with a sample-barcoded 5' primer, a second PCR was run for about 7 to 12 cycles. One entry per CDR3 protein, called by TCRdb with MiXCR from the 5' RACE reads. The sample yields roughly 1,100,000 distinct CDR3 sequences, 20% to 25% seen once. This clonotype was picked up a small number of times. The antigen remains unidentified. The germline V gene has CDR1 SGHNT and CDR2 YENEEA. V was clipped by 2 bases and J by 7 bases; unmatched bases: 7. This CDR3 has 15 residues. Study results and caveats: Roughly linear declines in TCR beta diversity per million T cells occurred with age.

Separately, the same data were catalogued under a study of T cells of mothers and their children.

This receptor was identified in a girl aged 2-15 years in good health. The sample comprised blood. This chain links TRBV11-3 with TRBJ2-1; 8 bases match TRBD2. This chain's CDR3 is CASSLRERGINEQFF. CDR3 DNA: TGTGCCAGCAGCTTAAGGGAGCGGGGGATTAATGAGCAGTTCTTC.